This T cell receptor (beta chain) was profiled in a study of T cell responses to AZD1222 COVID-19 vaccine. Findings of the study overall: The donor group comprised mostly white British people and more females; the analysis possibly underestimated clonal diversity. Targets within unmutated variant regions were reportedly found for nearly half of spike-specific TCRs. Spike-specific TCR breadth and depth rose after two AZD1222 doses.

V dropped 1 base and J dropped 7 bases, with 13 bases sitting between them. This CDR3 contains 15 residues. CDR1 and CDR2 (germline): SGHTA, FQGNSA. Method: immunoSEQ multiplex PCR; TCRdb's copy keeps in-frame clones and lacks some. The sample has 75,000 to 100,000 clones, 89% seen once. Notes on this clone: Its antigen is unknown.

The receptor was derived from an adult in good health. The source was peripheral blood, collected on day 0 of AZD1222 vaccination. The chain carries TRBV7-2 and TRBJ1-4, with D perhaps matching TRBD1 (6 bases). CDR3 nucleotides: TGTGCCAGCAGCTTAGGCCCCGGACAGCCTGAAAAACTGTTTTTT. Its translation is CASSLGPGQPEKLFF.